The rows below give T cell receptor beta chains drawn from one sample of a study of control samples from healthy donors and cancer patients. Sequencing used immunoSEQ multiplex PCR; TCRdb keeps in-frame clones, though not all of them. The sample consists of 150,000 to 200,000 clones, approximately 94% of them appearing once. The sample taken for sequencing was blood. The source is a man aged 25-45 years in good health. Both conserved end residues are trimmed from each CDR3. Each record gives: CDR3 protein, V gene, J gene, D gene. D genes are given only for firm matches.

CDR3: ASSYSSGGNEQF; V: TRBV6-5; J: TRBJ2-1; D: TRBD2
CDR3: ASSVGGGRTGELF; V: TRBV9; J: TRBJ2-2; D: .
CDR3: ASSGRLGRHSYEQY; V: TRBV21-1; J: TRBJ2-7; D: .
CDR3: ASSLDARSYEQY; V: TRBV11-2; J: TRBJ2-7; D: .
CDR3: ASSVGAGPAYGYT; V: TRBV9; J: TRBJ1-2; D: .
CDR3: ASSLNAGGPVGELF; V: TRBV5-4; J: TRBJ2-2; D: TRBD2
CDR3: ASSLPIERERVPETQY; V: TRBV7-9; J: TRBJ2-5; D: TRBD2
CDR3: ASSLRQGASQETQY; V: TRBV4-1; J: TRBJ2-5; D: TRBD1
CDR3: ASSQALGPEPQH; V: TRBV4-2; J: TRBJ1-5; D: .
CDR3: ASSFWQGEVSGNTIY; V: TRBV5-4; J: TRBJ1-3; D: .
CDR3: ASSPTSGGMVQY; V: TRBV6-5; J: TRBJ2-7; D: TRBD2
CDR3: SVGGSSIDQPQH; V: TRBV29-1; J: TRBJ1-5; D: .
CDR3: ASSPPTRGLHSGNTIY; V: TRBV18; J: TRBJ1-3; D: .
CDR3: ASSPDRGPEQY; V: TRBV12-3/TRBV12-4; J: TRBJ2-7; D: TRBD1
CDR3: ASRADSMNTEAF; V: TRBV6-5; J: TRBJ1-1; D: .
CDR3: ASKLSGNTIY; V: TRBV2; J: TRBJ1-3; D: .
CDR3: ASSQAANTEAF; V: TRBV18; J: TRBJ1-1; D: .
CDR3: ASSRFRGMTEAF; V: TRBV19; J: TRBJ1-1; D: .
CDR3: ASSRLAGDQETQY; V: TRBV4-2; J: TRBJ2-5; D: TRBD2
CDR3: ASSPGPGTSTDTQY; V: TRBV3-1/TRBV3-2; J: TRBJ2-3; D: .
CDR3: ASSRGGLAGDTQY; V: TRBV7-8; J: TRBJ2-3; D: TRBD2
CDR3: ASSGDWGNEQF; V: TRBV10-1; J: TRBJ2-1; D: .
CDR3: AWSGDPNSPLH; V: TRBV30; J: TRBJ1-6; D: .
CDR3: ASSSTSGVETQY; V: TRBV9; J: TRBJ2-5; D: TRBD2
CDR3: ASSRSATQY; V: TRBV2; J: TRBJ2-5; D: .
CDR3: ASSLDGGKVSYEQY; V: TRBV11-2; J: TRBJ2-7; D: .
CDR3: ASSPGLAKYEQY; V: TRBV28; J: TRBJ2-7; D: TRBD2
CDR3: SATQSGAKNIQY; V: TRBV29-1; J: TRBJ2-4; D: .
CDR3: ASSLIRGGNYGYT; V: TRBV5-4; J: TRBJ1-2; D: .